This T cell receptor (beta chain) was sequenced in a study of cytomegalovirus exposure and HLA in healthy donors. Study results and caveats: Reportedly, HLA-A and HLA-B alleles of most subjects were accurately predicted from TCR beta.

Trimming stripped 1 base from V and 2 bases from J, with 11 bases between. Germline lookup yields CDR1 SGHTA and CDR2 FQGNSA. This CDR3 has 15 residues. As to this clone: Its antigen is unidentified.

Primers included in the PCR were 60 Vbeta and 13 Jbeta primers. Using immunoSEQ multiplex PCR, the repertoire was profiled, and TCRdb retains in-frame clones only, with some absent. The repertoire holds 85,000 to 110,000 clones, with roughly 70% as singletons. The sequence came from a woman aged 50 to 60 in good health and CMV-seronegative. The chain joins TRBV7-2 to TRBJ1-2, with D hard to call. The sample consisted of PBMCs. This CDR3 is CASSLVRGSNYGYTF. CDR3 bases: TGTGCCAGCAGCTTAGTTCGGGGTTCCAACTATGGCTACACCTTC.